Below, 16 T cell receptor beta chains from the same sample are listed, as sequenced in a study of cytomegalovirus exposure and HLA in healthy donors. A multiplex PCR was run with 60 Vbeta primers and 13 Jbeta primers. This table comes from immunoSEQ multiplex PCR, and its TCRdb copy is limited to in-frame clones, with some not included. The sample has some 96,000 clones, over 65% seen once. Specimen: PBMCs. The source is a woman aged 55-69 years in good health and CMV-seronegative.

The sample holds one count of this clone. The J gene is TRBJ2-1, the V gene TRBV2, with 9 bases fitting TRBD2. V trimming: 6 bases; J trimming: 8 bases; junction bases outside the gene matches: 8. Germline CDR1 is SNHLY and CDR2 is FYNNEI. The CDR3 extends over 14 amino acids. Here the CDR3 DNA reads TGTGCCAGCAGCGGGCGGGAGGGCCTGGATGAGCAGTTCTTC. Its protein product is CASSGREGLDEQFF.

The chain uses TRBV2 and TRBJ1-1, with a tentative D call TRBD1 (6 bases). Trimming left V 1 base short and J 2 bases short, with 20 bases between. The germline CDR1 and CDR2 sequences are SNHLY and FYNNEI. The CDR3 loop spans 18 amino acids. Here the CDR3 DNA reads TGTGCCAGCAGTGAAGAGGGGGTCATCCATTTTCCTAACACTGAAGCTTTCTTT. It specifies CASSEEGVIHFPNTEAFF.

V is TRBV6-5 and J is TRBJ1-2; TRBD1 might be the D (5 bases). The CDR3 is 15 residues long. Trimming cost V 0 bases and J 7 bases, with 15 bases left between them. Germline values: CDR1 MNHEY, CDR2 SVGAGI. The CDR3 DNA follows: TGTGCCAGCAGTTACTCTGGCGGGGCGGTGGGTGGCTACACCTTC. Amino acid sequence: CASSYSGGAVGGYTF.

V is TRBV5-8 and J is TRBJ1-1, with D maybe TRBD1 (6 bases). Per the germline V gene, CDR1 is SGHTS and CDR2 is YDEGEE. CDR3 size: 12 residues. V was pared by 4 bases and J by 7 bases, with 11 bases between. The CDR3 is CASSPGHVEAFF. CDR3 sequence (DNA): TGTGCCAGCAGCCCGGGACATGTTGAAGCTTTCTTT. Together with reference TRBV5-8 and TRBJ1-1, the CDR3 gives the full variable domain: EAGVTQSPTHLIKTRGQQATLRCSPISGHTSVYWYQQALGLGLQFLLWYDEGEERNRGNFPPRFSGRQFPNYSSELNVNALELEDSALYLCASSPGHVEAFFGQGTRLTVV.

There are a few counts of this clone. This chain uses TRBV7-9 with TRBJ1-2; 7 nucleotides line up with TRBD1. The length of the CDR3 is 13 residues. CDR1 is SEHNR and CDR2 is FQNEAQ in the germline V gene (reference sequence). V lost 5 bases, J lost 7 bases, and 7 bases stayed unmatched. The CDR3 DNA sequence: TGTGCCAGCAGCGAGAGAGGGGGCCGTGGCTACACCTTC. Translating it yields CASSERGGRGYTF.

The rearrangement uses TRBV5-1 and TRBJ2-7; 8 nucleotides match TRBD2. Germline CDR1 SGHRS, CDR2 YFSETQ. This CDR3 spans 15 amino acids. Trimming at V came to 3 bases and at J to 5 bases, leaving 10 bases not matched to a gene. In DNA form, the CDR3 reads TGCGCCAGCAGCTCCGCCCCGGGGGGGGCCCACGAGCAGTACTTC. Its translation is CASSSAPGGAHEQYF.

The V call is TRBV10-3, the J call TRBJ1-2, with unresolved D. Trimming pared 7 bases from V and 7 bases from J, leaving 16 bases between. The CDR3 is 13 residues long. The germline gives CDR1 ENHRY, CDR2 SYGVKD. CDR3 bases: TGTGCCATCACCCCCACAGAAGCCACTGGCTACACCTTC. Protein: CAITPTEATGYTF.

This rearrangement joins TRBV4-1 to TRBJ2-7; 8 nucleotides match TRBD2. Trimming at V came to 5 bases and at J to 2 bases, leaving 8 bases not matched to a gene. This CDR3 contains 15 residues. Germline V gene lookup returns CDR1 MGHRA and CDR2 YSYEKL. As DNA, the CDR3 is TGCGCCAGCAGCGTTAGTCCGGGACTAGCCTACGAGCAGTACTTC. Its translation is CASSVSPGLAYEQYF.

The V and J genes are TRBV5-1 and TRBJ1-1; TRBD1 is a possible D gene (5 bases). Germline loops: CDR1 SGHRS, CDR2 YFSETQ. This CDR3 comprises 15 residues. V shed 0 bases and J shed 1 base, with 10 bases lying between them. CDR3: CASSLGGGQNTEAFF. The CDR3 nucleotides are TGCGCCAGCAGCTTGGGGGGAGGACAGAACACTGAAGCTTTCTTT.

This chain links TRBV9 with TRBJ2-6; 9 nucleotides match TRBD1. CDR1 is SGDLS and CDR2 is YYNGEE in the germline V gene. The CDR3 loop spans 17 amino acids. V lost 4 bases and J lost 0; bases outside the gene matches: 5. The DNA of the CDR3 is TGTGCCAGCAGCCCCGGGACAGGGCTCTCTGGGGCCAACGTCCTGACTTTC. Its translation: CASSPGTGLSGANVLTF.

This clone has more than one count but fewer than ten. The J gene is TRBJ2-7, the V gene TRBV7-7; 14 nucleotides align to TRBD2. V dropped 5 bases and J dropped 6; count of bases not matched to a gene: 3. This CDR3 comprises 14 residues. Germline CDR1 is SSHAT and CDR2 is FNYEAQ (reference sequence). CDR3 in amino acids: CASSRLAGGPEQYF. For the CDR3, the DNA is TGTGCCAGCAGCCGACTAGCGGGAGGGCCCGAGCAGTACTTC.

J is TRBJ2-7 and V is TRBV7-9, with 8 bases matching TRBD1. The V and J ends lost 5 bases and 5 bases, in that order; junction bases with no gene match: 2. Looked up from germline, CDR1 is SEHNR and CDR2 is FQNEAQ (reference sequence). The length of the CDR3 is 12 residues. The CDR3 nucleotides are TGTGCCAGCAGCCCGACAGGGGACGAGCAGTACTTC. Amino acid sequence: CASSPTGDEQYF.

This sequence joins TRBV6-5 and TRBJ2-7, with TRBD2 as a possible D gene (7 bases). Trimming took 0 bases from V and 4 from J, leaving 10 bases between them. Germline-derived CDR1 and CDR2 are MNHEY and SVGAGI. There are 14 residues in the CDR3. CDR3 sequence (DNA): TGTGCCAGCAGTTACTCGAGGGGGGGATACGAGCAGTACTTC. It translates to CASSYSRGGYEQYF.

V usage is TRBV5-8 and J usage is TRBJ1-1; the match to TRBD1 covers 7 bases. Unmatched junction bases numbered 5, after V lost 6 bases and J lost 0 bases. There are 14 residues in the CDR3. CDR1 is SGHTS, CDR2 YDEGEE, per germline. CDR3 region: CASIKGQLNTEAFF. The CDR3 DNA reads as TGTGCCAGCATCAAGGGACAGCTGAACACTGAAGCTTTCTTT.

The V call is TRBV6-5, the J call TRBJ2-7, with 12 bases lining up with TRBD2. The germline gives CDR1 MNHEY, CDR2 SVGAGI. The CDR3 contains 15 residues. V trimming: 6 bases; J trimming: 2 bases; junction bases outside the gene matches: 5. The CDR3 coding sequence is TGTGCCAGCAGCTTGACTAGCGGGGGACCCTACGAGCAGTACTTC. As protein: CASSLTSGGPYEQYF.

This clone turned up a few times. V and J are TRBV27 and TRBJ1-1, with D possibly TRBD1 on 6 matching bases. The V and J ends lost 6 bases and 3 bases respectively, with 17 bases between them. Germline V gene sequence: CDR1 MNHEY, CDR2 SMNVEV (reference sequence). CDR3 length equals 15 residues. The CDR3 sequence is CASSPREGVDTEAFF. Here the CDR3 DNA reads TGTGCCAGCAGCCCCCGAGAGGGGGTGGACACTGAAGCTTTCTTT.